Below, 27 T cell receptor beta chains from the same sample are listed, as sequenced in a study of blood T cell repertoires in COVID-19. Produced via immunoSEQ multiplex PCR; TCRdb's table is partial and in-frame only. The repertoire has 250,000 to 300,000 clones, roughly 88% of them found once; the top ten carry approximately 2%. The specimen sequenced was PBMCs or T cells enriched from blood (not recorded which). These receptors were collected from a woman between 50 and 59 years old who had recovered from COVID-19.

As DNA, the CDR3 is TGTGCCAGCAGTGGACAGGGGGCAATCCTTAGCACAGATACGCAGTATTTT. Translating gives CASSGQGAILSTDTQYF. This rearrangement joins TRBV2 to TRBJ2-3; TRBD1 matches at 10 bases. J was trimmed by 0 bases and V by 4 bases; bases with no gene match: 7. This CDR3 is built from 17 residues. Germline V CDR1 and CDR2: SNHLY, FYNNEI.

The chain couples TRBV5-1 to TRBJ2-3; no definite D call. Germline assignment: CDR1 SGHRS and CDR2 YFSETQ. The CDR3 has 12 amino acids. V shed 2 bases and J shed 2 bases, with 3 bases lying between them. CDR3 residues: CASSFLTDTQYF. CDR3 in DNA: TGCGCCAGCAGCTTCCTCACAGATACGCAGTATTTT.

The CDR3 reads CASNLGQGGSPLHF. In DNA form, the CDR3 reads TGCGCCAGCAATTTGGGACAGGGAGGCTCACCCCTCCACTTT. This sequence joins TRBV5-1 and TRBJ1-6; 9 nucleotides agree with TRBD1. The germline gives CDR1 SGHRS, CDR2 YFSETQ. This CDR3 is 14 amino acids long. Trimming removed 6 bases from V and 10 bases from J; junction bases left unmatched: 8.

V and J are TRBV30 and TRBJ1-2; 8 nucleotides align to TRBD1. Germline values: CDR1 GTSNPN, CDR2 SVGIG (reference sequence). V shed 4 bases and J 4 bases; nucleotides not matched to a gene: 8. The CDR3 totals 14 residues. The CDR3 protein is CAWTAQGVSYGYTF. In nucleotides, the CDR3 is TGTGCCTGGACCGCACAGGGGGTGAGCTATGGCTACACCTTC.

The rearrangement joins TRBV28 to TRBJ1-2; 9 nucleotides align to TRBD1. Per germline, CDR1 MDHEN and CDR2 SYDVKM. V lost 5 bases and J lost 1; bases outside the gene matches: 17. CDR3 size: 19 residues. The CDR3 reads CASSPPPTWTGVGNYGYTF. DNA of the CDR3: TGTGCCAGCAGTCCACCCCCGACGTGGACAGGGGTGGGTAACTATGGCTACACCTTC.

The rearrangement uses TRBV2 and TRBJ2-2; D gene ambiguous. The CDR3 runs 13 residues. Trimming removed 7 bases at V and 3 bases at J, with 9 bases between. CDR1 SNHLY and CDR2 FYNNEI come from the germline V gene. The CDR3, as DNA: TGTGCCAGCAAGGTGGGCGACACCGGGGAGCTGTTTTTT. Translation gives CASKVGDTGELFF.

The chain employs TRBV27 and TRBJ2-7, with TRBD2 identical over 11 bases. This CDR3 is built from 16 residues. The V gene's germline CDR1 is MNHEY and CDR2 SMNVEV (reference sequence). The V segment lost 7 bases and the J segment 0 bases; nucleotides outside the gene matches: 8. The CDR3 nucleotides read TGTGCCAGCAAAACGACTAGCGGGGCTCACTCCTACGAGCAGTACTTC. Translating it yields CASKTTSGAHSYEQYF.

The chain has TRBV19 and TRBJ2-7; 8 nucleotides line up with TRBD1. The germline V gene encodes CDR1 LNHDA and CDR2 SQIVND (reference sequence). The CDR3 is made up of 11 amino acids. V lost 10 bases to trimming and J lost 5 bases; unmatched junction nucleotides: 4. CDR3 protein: CATSTGDEQYF. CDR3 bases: TGTGCCACCTCGACAGGGGACGAGCAGTACTTC.

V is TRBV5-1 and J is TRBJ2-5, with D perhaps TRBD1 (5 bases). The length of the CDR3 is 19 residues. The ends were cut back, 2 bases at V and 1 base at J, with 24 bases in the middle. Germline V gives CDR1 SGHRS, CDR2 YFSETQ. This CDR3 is CASSFNLAGRFSAQETQYF. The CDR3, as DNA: TGCGCCAGCAGCTTTAATTTGGCAGGGCGATTCTCCGCCCAAGAGACCCAGTACTTC.

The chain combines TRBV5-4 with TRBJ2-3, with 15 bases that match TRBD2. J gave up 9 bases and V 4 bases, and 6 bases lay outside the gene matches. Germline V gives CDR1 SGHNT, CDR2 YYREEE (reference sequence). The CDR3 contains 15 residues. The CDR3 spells CASSPGTSGRWTQYF. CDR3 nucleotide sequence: TGTGCCAGCAGCCCCGGGACTAGCGGGAGGTGGACGCAGTATTTT.

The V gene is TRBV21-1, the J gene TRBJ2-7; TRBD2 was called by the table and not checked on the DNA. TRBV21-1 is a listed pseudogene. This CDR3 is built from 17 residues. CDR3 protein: CASRVGLAGGTIYEQYF. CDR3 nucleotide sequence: TGTGCCAGCAGGGTGGGACTAGCGGGAGGGACCATCTACGAGCAGTACTTC.

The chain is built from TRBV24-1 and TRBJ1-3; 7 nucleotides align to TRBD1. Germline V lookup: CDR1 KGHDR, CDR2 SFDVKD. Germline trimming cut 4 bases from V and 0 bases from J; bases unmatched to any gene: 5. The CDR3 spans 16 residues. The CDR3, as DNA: TGTGCCACCAGTGACTCCAGGGGGTCCTCTGGAAACACCATATATTTT. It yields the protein CATSDSRGSSGNTIYF.

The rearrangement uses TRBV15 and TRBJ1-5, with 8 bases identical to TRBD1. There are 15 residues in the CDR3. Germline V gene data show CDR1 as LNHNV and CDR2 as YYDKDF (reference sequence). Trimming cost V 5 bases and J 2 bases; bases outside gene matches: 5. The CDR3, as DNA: TGTGCCACCAGCGGAGGACAGGGCCGCAATCAGCCCCAGCATTTT. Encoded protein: CATSGGQGRNQPQHF.

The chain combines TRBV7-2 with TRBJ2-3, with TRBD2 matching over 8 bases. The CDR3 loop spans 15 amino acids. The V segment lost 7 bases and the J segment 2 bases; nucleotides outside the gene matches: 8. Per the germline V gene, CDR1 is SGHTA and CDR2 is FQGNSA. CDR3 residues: CASNSKREFTDTQYF. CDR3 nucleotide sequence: TGTGCCAGCAATTCGAAGCGGGAGTTCACAGATACGCAGTATTTT.

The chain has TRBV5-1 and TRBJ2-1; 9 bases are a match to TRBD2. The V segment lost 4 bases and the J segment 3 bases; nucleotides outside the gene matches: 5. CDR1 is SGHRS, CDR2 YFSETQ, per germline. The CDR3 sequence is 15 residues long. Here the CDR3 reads CASSVTSGVYNEQFF. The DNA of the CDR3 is TGCGCCAGCAGCGTGACTAGCGGAGTCTACAATGAGCAGTTCTTC.

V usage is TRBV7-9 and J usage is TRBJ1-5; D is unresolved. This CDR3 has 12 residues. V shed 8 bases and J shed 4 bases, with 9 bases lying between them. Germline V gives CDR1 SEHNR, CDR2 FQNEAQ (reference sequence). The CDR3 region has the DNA TGTGCCAGCGGTCGAGGGAATCAGCCCCAGCATTTT. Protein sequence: CASGRGNQPQHF.

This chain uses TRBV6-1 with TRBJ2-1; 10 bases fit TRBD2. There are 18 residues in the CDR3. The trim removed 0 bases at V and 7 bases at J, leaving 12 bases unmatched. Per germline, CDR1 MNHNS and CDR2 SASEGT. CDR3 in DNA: TGTGCCAGCAGTGAAGCTTCGAATACTAGCGGGATGGTGAATGAGCAGTTCTTC. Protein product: CASSEASNTSGMVNEQFF.

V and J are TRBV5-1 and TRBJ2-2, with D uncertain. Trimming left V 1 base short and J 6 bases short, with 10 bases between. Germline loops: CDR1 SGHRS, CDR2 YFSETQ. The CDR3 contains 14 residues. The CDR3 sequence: CASSLTVGAGELFF. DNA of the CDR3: TGCGCCAGCAGCTTGACGGTCGGTGCCGGGGAGCTGTTTTTT.

The CDR3 loop is CATSRPMYQPQHF. In DNA, the CDR3 is TGTGCCACCAGCAGACCCATGTATCAGCCCCAGCATTTT. The chain carries TRBV15 and TRBJ1-5; no clear D gene. This CDR3 is 13 amino acids long. Trimming cost V 2 bases and J 5 bases, with 7 bases left between them. Per the germline V gene, CDR1 is LNHNV and CDR2 is YYDKDF (reference sequence).

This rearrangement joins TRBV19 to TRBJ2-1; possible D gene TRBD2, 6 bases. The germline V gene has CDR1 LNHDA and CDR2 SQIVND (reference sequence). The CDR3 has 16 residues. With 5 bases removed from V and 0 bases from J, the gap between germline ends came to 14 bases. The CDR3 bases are TGTGCCAGTAGTTGGGGACTCTACAGCTCCTACAATGAGCAGTTCTTC. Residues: CASSWGLYSSYNEQFF.

As DNA, the CDR3 is TGTGCCTGGAGACAAGGGAGCTCTGGAAACACCATATATTTT. It codes for CAWRQGSSGNTIYF. This chain connects TRBV30 to TRBJ1-3; the D is unclear. This CDR3 contains 14 residues. V lost 3 bases to trimming and J lost 0 bases, with 9 bases between them. Germline CDR1 is GTSNPN and CDR2 is SVGIG (reference sequence).

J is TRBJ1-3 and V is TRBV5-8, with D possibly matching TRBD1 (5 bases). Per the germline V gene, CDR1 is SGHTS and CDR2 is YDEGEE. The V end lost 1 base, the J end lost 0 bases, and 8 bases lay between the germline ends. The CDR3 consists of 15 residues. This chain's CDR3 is CASSLTQASGNTIYF. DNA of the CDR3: TGTGCCAGCAGCTTGACACAGGCCTCTGGAAACACCATATATTTT.

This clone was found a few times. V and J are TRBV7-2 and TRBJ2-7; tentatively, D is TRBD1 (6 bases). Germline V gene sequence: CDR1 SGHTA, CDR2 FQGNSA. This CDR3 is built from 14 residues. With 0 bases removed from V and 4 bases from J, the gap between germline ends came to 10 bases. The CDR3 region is CASSLAQQGYEQYF. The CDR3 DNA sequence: TGTGCCAGCAGCTTAGCCCAACAGGGATACGAGCAGTACTTC.

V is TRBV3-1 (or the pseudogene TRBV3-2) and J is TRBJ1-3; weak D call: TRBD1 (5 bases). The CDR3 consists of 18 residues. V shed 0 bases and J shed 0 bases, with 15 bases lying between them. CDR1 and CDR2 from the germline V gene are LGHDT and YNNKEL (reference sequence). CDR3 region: CASSQDRGGVSSGNTIYF. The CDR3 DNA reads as TGTGCCAGCAGCCAAGATCGGGGCGGGGTCAGCTCTGGAAACACCATATATTTT.

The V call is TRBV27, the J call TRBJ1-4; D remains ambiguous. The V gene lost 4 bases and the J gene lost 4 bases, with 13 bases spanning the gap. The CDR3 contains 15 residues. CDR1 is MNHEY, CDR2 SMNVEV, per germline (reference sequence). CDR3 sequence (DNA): TGTGCCAGCAGTTCCCTCGGTGCCAATAATGAAAAACTGTTTTTT. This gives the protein CASSSLGANNEKLFF.

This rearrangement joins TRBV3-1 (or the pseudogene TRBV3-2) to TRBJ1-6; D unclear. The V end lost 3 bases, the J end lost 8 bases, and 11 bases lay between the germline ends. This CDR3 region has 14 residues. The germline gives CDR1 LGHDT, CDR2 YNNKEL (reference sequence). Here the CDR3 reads CASSQVAGDSPLHF. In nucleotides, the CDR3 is TGTGCCAGCAGCCAGGTCGCCGGGGATTCACCCCTCCACTTT.

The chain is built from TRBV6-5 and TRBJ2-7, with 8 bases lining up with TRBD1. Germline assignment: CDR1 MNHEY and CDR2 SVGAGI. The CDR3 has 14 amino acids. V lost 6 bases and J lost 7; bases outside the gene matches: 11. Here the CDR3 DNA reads TGTGCCAGCAGGGGGGAGACAGGGGCGGAAGAGCAGTACTTC. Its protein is CASRGETGAEEQYF.